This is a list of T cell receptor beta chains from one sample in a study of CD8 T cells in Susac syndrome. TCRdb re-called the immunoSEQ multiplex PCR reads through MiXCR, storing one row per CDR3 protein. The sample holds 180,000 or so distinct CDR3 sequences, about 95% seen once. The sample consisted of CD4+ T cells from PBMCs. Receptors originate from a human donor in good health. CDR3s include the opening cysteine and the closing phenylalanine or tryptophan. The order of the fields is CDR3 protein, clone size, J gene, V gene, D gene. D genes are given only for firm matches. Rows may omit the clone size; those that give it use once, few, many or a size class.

CDR3aa: CSAKDRVSYGYTF
abundance: NA
j_gene: TRBJ1-2
v_gene: TRBV20-1
d_gene: TRBD1

CDR3aa: CASRAGAGDEQFF
abundance: NA
j_gene: TRBJ2-1
v_gene: TRBV7-9
d_gene: TRBD2

CDR3aa: CASSLGASGYNEQFF
abundance: NA
j_gene: TRBJ2-1
v_gene: TRBV5-1
d_gene: TRBD2

CDR3aa: CASVRTSGSSYEQYF
abundance: NA
j_gene: TRBJ2-7
v_gene: TRBV28
d_gene: TRBD2

CDR3aa: CASSLEYSIQYF
abundance: NA
j_gene: TRBJ2-4
v_gene: TRBV11-2
d_gene: NA

CDR3aa: CASSQDGSEQYF
abundance: few
j_gene: TRBJ2-7
v_gene: TRBV4-2
d_gene: NA

CDR3aa: CSARPGLAANYEQYF
abundance: NA
j_gene: TRBJ2-7
v_gene: TRBV20-1
d_gene: TRBD2

CDR3aa: CSVVESDEKLFF
abundance: NA
j_gene: TRBJ1-4
v_gene: TRBV29-1
d_gene: NA

CDR3aa: CSVREANVLTF
abundance: NA
j_gene: TRBJ2-6
v_gene: TRBV29-1
d_gene: NA

CDR3aa: CASSEDRAYGYTF
abundance: NA
j_gene: TRBJ1-2
v_gene: TRBV2
d_gene: TRBD1

CDR3aa: CAWSRGQSSYNEQFF
abundance: NA
j_gene: TRBJ2-1
v_gene: TRBV30
d_gene: NA

CDR3aa: CASSKNVAGQFF
abundance: NA
j_gene: TRBJ2-1
v_gene: TRBV14
d_gene: NA

CDR3aa: CSVGQGRGYTF
abundance: NA
j_gene: TRBJ1-2
v_gene: TRBV29-1
d_gene: NA

CDR3aa: CASSLEAGNEQYF
abundance: NA
j_gene: TRBJ2-7
v_gene: TRBV7-2
d_gene: NA

CDR3aa: CSARQGNYGYTF
abundance: NA
j_gene: TRBJ1-2
v_gene: TRBV20-1
d_gene: TRBD1

CDR3aa: CSASTGTGQETQYF
abundance: NA
j_gene: TRBJ2-5
v_gene: TRBV29-1
d_gene: TRBD1

CDR3aa: CASSPHGAGNTEAFF
abundance: NA
j_gene: TRBJ1-1
v_gene: TRBV12-3/TRBV12-4
d_gene: NA

CDR3aa: CASSPWTRGFTEAFF
abundance: NA
j_gene: TRBJ1-1
v_gene: TRBV7-2
d_gene: NA

CDR3aa: CASSQAGGLYNEQFF
abundance: once
j_gene: TRBJ2-1
v_gene: TRBV11-3
d_gene: TRBD2

CDR3aa: CSFQGLAGVRNEQFF
abundance: NA
j_gene: TRBJ2-1
v_gene: TRBV29-1
d_gene: TRBD2

CDR3aa: CAWSVQAASSYNEQFF
abundance: NA
j_gene: TRBJ2-1
v_gene: TRBV30
d_gene: NA

CDR3aa: CAWTTGSTGEQFF
abundance: NA
j_gene: TRBJ2-1
v_gene: TRBV30
d_gene: NA

CDR3aa: CSAMALAGGTYEQYF
abundance: NA
j_gene: TRBJ2-7
v_gene: TRBV20-1
d_gene: TRBD2

CDR3aa: CASSQGAVGYTF
abundance: NA
j_gene: TRBJ1-2
v_gene: TRBV6-2/TRBV6-3
d_gene: TRBD1

CDR3aa: CSAREALAGFYNEQFF
abundance: NA
j_gene: TRBJ2-1
v_gene: TRBV20-1
d_gene: TRBD2

CDR3aa: CASRLRQGVFGYTF
abundance: NA
j_gene: TRBJ1-2
v_gene: TRBV28
d_gene: TRBD1

CDR3aa: CASSRRGSYEQYF
abundance: NA
j_gene: TRBJ2-7
v_gene: TRBV27
d_gene: TRBD1

CDR3aa: CASSKRGLAAYNEQFF
abundance: NA
j_gene: TRBJ2-1
v_gene: TRBV27
d_gene: NA

CDR3aa: CSASSHQETQYF
abundance: NA
j_gene: TRBJ2-5
v_gene: TRBV20-1
d_gene: NA

CDR3aa: CAWSVTSGSYNEQFF
abundance: NA
j_gene: TRBJ2-1
v_gene: TRBV30
d_gene: TRBD2

CDR3aa: CASSPYRSYEQYF
abundance: NA
j_gene: TRBJ2-7
v_gene: TRBV7-2
d_gene: NA

CDR3aa: CASSPSGTPNQPQHF
abundance: NA
j_gene: TRBJ1-5
v_gene: TRBV2
d_gene: NA

CDR3aa: CASRSYSGGYEQYF
abundance: NA
j_gene: TRBJ2-7
v_gene: TRBV7-9
d_gene: TRBD2

CDR3aa: CASSPAGGSTDTQYF
abundance: NA
j_gene: TRBJ2-3
v_gene: TRBV7-3
d_gene: NA

CDR3aa: CSVQSPETQYF
abundance: NA
j_gene: TRBJ2-5
v_gene: TRBV20-1
d_gene: NA

CDR3aa: CASRRSLAGLLNEQFF
abundance: once
j_gene: TRBJ2-1
v_gene: TRBV28
d_gene: TRBD2

CDR3aa: CASSRSFGDEQYF
abundance: once
j_gene: TRBJ2-7
v_gene: TRBV5-1
d_gene: NA

CDR3aa: CSVDGTGVGDIQYF
abundance: NA
j_gene: TRBJ2-4
v_gene: TRBV29-1
d_gene: NA